This is a list of T cell receptor beta chains from one sample in a study of blood T cell repertoires in COVID-19. The repertoire was sequenced with immunoSEQ multiplex PCR; TCRdb's copy has only in-frame clones and lacks some. The sample has some 400,000 clones; 81% are singletons. Sequencing was done on a sample of peripheral blood. All receptors derive from a human donor with acute or convalescent COVID-19. The donor label of this sample is uncertain. CDR3s include the opening cysteine and the closing phenylalanine or tryptophan. Each record gives: J gene, V gene, D gene, clone size, CDR3 DNA, CDR3 protein. The D gene is left open where the match is weak. Rows give clone size only sometimes, using once, few, many, or a class for an expanded clone.

>TRBJ1-5|TRBV6-5|-|-
TGTGCCAGCAGTCCCCATGGGCAGGGTCTACAGCCCCAGCATTTT
CASSPHGQGLQPQHF
>TRBJ1-6|TRBV3-1/TRBV3-2|-|-
TGTGCCAGCAGCCAAGAGGGCCGGGGTCCACCCCTCCACTTT
CASSQEGRGPPLHF
>TRBJ2-2|TRBV6-6|TRBD1|-
TGTGCCAGCAGTTTGGACAGGGTGGACACCGGGGAGCTGTTTTTT
CASSLDRVDTGELFF
>TRBJ1-1|TRBV5-1|-|once
TGCGCCAGCAGCTTGACAGATGAAGCTTTCTTT
CASSLTDEAFF
>TRBJ1-1|TRBV28|-|few
TGTGCCAGCAGTCCCAGGCGTGAAGCTTTCTTT
CASSPRREAFF
>TRBJ1-1|TRBV28|-|-
TGTGCCAGCAGTCCACACCCAGGGTTTCGAGCTTTCTTT
CASSPHPGFRAFF
>TRBJ2-5|TRBV11-2|TRBD2|-
TGTGCCAGCTCTATTACGGGGGGCCAAGAGACCCAGTACTTC
CASSITGGQETQYF
>TRBJ2-5|TRBV9|-|-
TGTGCCAGCAGCGTAGTCGGGGGGCCGTGGGAGACCCAGTACTTC
CASSVVGGPWETQYF
>TRBJ2-1|TRBV7-9|TRBD2|few
TGTGCCAGCAGCTTCTCGGGACTAGCGGAGTACAATGAGCAGTTCTTC
CASSFSGLAEYNEQFF
>TRBJ1-4|TRBV5-1|-|-
TGCGCCAGCAGCTCCGGTAGGGGGGGCTTTTCCGAAAAACTGTTTTTT
CASSSGRGGFSEKLFF
>TRBJ2-7|TRBV7-9|-|-
TGTGCCAGCAGCTTGAGTGCGTCCTACGAGCAGTACTTC
CASSLSASYEQYF
>TRBJ2-1|TRBV27|TRBD2|few
TGTGCCAGCAGTTTAGGGACTAGGGGTAGGAATGAGCAGTTCTTC
CASSLGTRGRNEQFF
>TRBJ2-7|TRBV7-8|-|-
TGTGCCAGCACCCAATTAGGGAGCTCCTACGAGCAGTACTTC
CASTQLGSSYEQYF
>TRBJ1-2|TRBV15|TRBD1|-
TGTGCCACCAGCAGAGATTGGGGACAGGGGTTAGGCTATGGCTACACCTTC
CATSRDWGQGLGYGYTF
>TRBJ1-2|TRBV28|-|-
TGTGCCAGCAGTTTGCCGATCACAGGGCAGGGCTACACCTTC
CASSLPITGQGYTF
>TRBJ1-1|TRBV28|-|-
TGTGCCAGCAATCTACCCAGGGGGAACACTGAAGCTTTCTTT
CASNLPRGNTEAFF
>TRBJ2-1|TRBV7-2|TRBD2|-
TGTGCCAGCAGCGCAGCGACTAGCGGTTATAGCAATGAGCAGTTCTTC
CASSAATSGYSNEQFF
>TRBJ2-3|TRBV7-9|-|-
TGTGCCAGCAGCTTTCAGGGTACAGATACGCAGTATTTT
CASSFQGTDTQYF
>TRBJ2-2|TRBV9|TRBD2|-
TGTGCCAGCAGCGTAAGGCTAGCGGCAAACACCGGGGAGCTGTTTTTT
CASSVRLAANTGELFF
>TRBJ2-2|TRBV5-4|TRBD1|-
TGTGCCAGCAGCTTGGGAGGGGGCGGCGGGGAGCTGTTTTTT
CASSLGGGGGELFF
>TRBJ2-6|TRBV5-1|-|-
TGCGCCAGCAGCTTCCAGACAGTCCCCGGGGCCAACGTCCTGACTTTC
CASSFQTVPGANVLTF
>TRBJ1-2|TRBV28|-|-
TGTGCCAGCAGACCCTTTGGGCGAGGGGACTTCTATGGCTACACCTTC
CASRPFGRGDFYGYTF
>TRBJ2-2|TRBV3-1/TRBV3-2|-|few
TGTGCCAGCAGCCAAGATTACGCAGGGCAAACCGGGGAGCTGTTTTTT
CASSQDYAGQTGELFF
>TRBJ1-5|TRBV19|-|-
TGTGCCAGTAGTACCTCAGCGGGGGATCAGCCCCAGCATTTT
CASSTSAGDQPQHF
>TRBJ2-7|TRBV6-4|TRBD1|-
TGTGCCAGCAGTTTCGGACAGGGAGACTCCTACGAGCAGTACTTC
CASSFGQGDSYEQYF
>TRBJ2-3|TRBV7-6|-|-
TGTGCCAGCAGCTTTGGGGCAAACATGGGGGATACGCAGTATTTT
CASSFGANMGDTQYF
>TRBJ1-2|TRBV30|-|-
TGTGCCTGGAGTGTAGGAGTGGGTGGCTACACCTTC
CAWSVGVGGYTF
>TRBJ2-1|TRBV10-2|-|-
-
CASILGTSGNEQFF
>TRBJ2-5|TRBV6-5|TRBD2|-
TGTGCCAGCGTGCGGGGGGGCCAGGAGACCCAGTACTTC
CASVRGGQETQYF
>TRBJ1-5|TRBV7-9|-|-
TGTGCCAGCAGCCTGGGGGGGCCCCAGCCCCAGCATTTT
CASSLGGPQPQHF
>TRBJ2-4|TRBV10-2|TRBD2|-
TGCGCCAGCTTCCGGGGGGTACAGACCGAGGGGATTCAGTACTTC
CASFRGVQTEGIQYF
>TRBJ2-1|TRBV5-1|TRBD1|-
TGCGCCAGCAGCAACGGACAGGCGTACAATGAGCAGTTCTTC
CASSNGQAYNEQFF
>TRBJ1-4|TRBV12-3/TRBV12-4|-|-
TGTGCCAGCAGTTTAGTCTTTAATGAAAAACTGTTTTTT
CASSLVFNEKLFF
>TRBJ2-5|TRBV5-5|TRBD2|-
TGTGCCAGCAGCCGGGGTCCGTCTAGCGGGAATCAAGAGACCCAGTACTTC
CASSRGPSSGNQETQYF
>TRBJ2-7|TRBV11-3|-|few
TGTGCCAGCAGCTTAGGCGCAACCTACGAGCAGTACTTC
CASSLGATYEQYF
>TRBJ2-7|TRBV15|-|-
TGTGCCACCAGCGCGGGGGCGGAGAGCTCCTACGAGCAGTACTTC
CATSAGAESSYEQYF
>TRBJ1-1|TRBV7-9|-|-
TGTGCCAGCAGCTCTCCCCTCGGGTCGAACACTGAAGCTTTCTTT
CASSSPLGSNTEAFF